The T cell receptor (beta chain) under discussion was sequenced for a study of blood T cell repertoires in COVID-19. About the study: Specimens from acute and convalescent COVID-19 originated in the United States, Italy and Spain. T cells, B-cell-depleted T cells, or PBMCs provided the cDNA or gDNA that served as material.

As handled by the study authors: Researchers report that nucleated cell counts were estimated from reference gene primer amplification. Produced via immunoSEQ multiplex PCR; TCRdb's table is partial and in-frame only. The DNA was the basis for D and trimming; V, J and clone size are from that table. Here the sample spans 68,000 or so clones, approximately 92% being singletons. Germline CDR1 reads SGDLS; CDR2 reads YYNGEE. This CDR3 has 14 amino acids. V was pared by 6 bases and J by 0 bases, with 5 bases of the junction left unmatched. The gene calls are TRBV9 and TRBJ1-1; 7 bases agree with TRBD1. This receptor was obtained from a man aged 45-65 years with active COVID-19. What was sequenced was peripheral blood. CDR3 region: CASTTGALNTEAFF. The CDR3 nucleotides are TGTGCCAGCACCACAGGGGCCCTGAACACTGAAGCTTTCTTT.